A single sample gave rise to the 8 T cell receptor beta chains below, sequenced in a study of blood T cell repertoires in COVID-19. Method: immunoSEQ multiplex PCR; TCRdb's copy keeps in-frame clones and lacks some. Of around 500,000 clones detected, 80% to 90% appear once; the ten largest clones hold about 3%. Sequenced input: peripheral blood. The receptors were sampled from a human donor in a cohort sampled during active COVID-19.

The J gene is TRBJ2-5, the V gene TRBV5-1, with D possibly being TRBD2 (6 bases). Germline values: CDR1 SGHRS, CDR2 YFSETQ. The CDR3 has 15 amino acids. V gave up 5 bases and J gave up 2 bases, with 16 bases separating them. The CDR3 sequence is CASSLASHAQETQYF. The CDR3 nucleotides are TGCGCCAGCAGTCTAGCGTCACACGCTCAAGAGACCCAGTACTTC.

The chain links TRBV5-4 to TRBJ2-5; 9 positions agree with TRBD1. The V segment lost 4 bases and the J segment 5 bases; nucleotides outside the gene matches: 6. Germline CDR1 SGHNT, CDR2 YYREEE (reference sequence). This CDR3 is built from 14 residues. The CDR3 nucleotides read TGTGCCAGCAGCCCAGGACAGGGGCGGGAGACCCAGTACTTC. It encodes CASSPGQGRETQYF.

This clone appeared once. This chain connects TRBV3-1 (or the pseudogene TRBV3-2) to TRBJ1-1, with D possibly being TRBD1 (6 bases). The CDR3 loop spans 14 amino acids. The V end lost 6 bases, the J end lost 1 base, and 12 bases lay between the germline ends. Germline values: CDR1 LGHDT, CDR2 YNNKEL (reference sequence). CDR3 loop: CASRYSDRNTEAFF. The CDR3 DNA reads TGTGCCAGCAGATATTCGGACAGGAACACTGAAGCTTTCTTT.

The genes are TRBV5-5 and TRBJ1-5, with unresolved D. The ends were cut back, 4 bases at V and 2 bases at J, with 13 bases in the middle. The CDR3 sequence is 15 residues long. CDR1 is SGHKS and CDR2 is YYEKEE in the germline V gene (reference sequence). The chain's CDR3 is CASSAVDLRNQPQHF. CDR3 sequence (DNA): TGTGCCAGCAGCGCGGTCGACTTACGCAATCAGCCCCAGCATTTT.

V usage is TRBV5-1 and J usage is TRBJ2-5; TRBD2 agrees at 9 bases. The CDR3 has 21 amino acids. Trimming cost V 7 bases and J 5 bases; bases outside gene matches: 30. Germline V lookup: CDR1 SGHRS, CDR2 YFSETQ. CDR3 sequence reads: CASATDGVGRSGSITGETQYF. The CDR3 nucleotides are TGCGCCAGCGCTACGGACGGGGTCGGGCGTAGCGGGAGTATCACTGGGGAGACCCAGTACTTC.

The chain employs TRBV5-8 and TRBJ1-4, with a tentative D call TRBD1 (5 bases). The CDR3 runs 14 residues. V dropped 3 bases and J dropped 5 bases, with 11 bases sitting between them. Germline CDR1 is SGHTS and CDR2 is YDEGEE. CDR3 protein: CASSSWGPNEKLFF. The CDR3 DNA reads TGTGCCAGCAGCTCTTGGGGCCCAAATGAAAAACTGTTTTTT. Using reference TRBV5-8 and TRBJ1-4 for the parts outside the CDR3, the full variable domain is EAGVTQSPTHLIKTRGQQATLRCSPISGHTSVYWYQQALGLGLQFLLWYDEGEERNRGNFPPRFSGRQFPNYSSELNVNALELEDSALYLCASSSWGPNEKLFFGSGTQLSVL.

The chain recombines TRBV24-1 with TRBJ2-2, with D possibly matching TRBD1 (6 bases). The CDR3 consists of 14 residues. Trimming stripped 4 bases from V and 2 bases from J, with 7 bases between. Germline lookup yields CDR1 KGHDR and CDR2 SFDVKD. The CDR3 loop is CATSEGANTGELFF. The CDR3 region has the DNA TGTGCCACCAGTGAGGGGGCTAACACCGGGGAGCTGTTTTTT.

The chain has TRBV4-1 and TRBJ2-3, with D possibly matching TRBD2 (6 bases). Germline lookup yields CDR1 MGHRA and CDR2 YSYEKL. CDR3 size: 15 residues. Between the trimmed V and J ends, which lost 0 bases and 1 base, there was a span of 8 bases. DNA of the CDR3: TGCGCCAGCAGCCAAGACCCTAGCGGCACAGATACGCAGTATTTT. Amino acid sequence: CASSQDPSGTDTQYF.